The 30 T cell receptor beta chains in this list originate from one sample, sequenced in a study of sequential checkpoint blockade in melanoma. Regarding treatment: randomized to nivolumab then ipilimumab (arm A) or the reverse (arm B). Libraries were prepared by immunoSEQ multiplex PCR; TCRdb keeps only in-frame clonotypes and omits some of them. This table holds 26,000 or so clones, about 89% found once. Sequenced material: CD8+ T cells sorted from blood (inferred from file names), taken from a patient given nivolumab and ipilimumab in sequence. Every receptor here comes from a human donor with melanoma.

The genes are TRBV6-6 and TRBJ2-7; perhaps TRBD2 as D (5 bases). The CDR3 runs to 14 residues. Trimming pared 11 bases from V and 2 bases from J, leaving 19 bases between. The germline CDR1 and CDR2 sequences are MNHNY and SVGAGI (reference sequence). CDR3 coding DNA: TGTGCCGCCCGGAGGTGGTCCAGTACCTACGAGCAGTACTTC. It is translated as CAARRWSSTYEQYF.

The chain employs TRBV19 and TRBJ1-5; TRBD1 is a possible D gene (5 bases). With 5 bases removed from V and 0 bases from J, the gap between germline ends came to 8 bases. CDR3 length: 14 amino acids. Germline values: CDR1 LNHDA, CDR2 SQIVND (reference sequence). Here the CDR3 reads CASSSGVSNQPQHF. DNA of the CDR3: TGTGCCAGTAGTTCGGGGGTTAGCAATCAGCCCCAGCATTTT.

The chain links TRBV7-9 to TRBJ2-7, with a weak D call TRBD1 (6 bases). The germline gives CDR1 SEHNR, CDR2 FQNEAQ (reference sequence). V was trimmed by 5 bases and J by 5 bases, leaving 19 bases between them. The length of the CDR3 is 15 residues. In DNA, the CDR3 is TGTGCCAGCAGCCCCGGTCCAGGGGACCCCCACGAGCAGTACTTC. This sequence encodes CASSPGPGDPHEQYF.

The rearrangement joins TRBV5-8 to TRBJ1-5; 7 nucleotides align to TRBD1. V shed 2 bases and J 6 bases; nucleotides not matched to a gene: 2. The CDR3 spans 13 residues. From germline, CDR1 is SGHTS and CDR2 YDEGEE. The DNA of the CDR3 is TGTGCCAGCAGCTTATGGACAGGTCAGCCCCAGCATTTT. This sequence encodes CASSLWTGQPQHF.

This rearrangement joins TRBV11-1 to TRBJ1-2; the match to TRBD1 covers 7 bases. Unmatched junction bases numbered 13, after V lost 6 bases and J lost 6 bases. CDR3 length equals 15 residues. CDR1 and CDR2 (germline): SGHAT, FQDESV (reference sequence). CDR3 DNA: TGTGCCAGCAGGGACCGCGACAGGGTGGGACATGGCTACACCTTC. Amino acids: CASRDRDRVGHGYTF. Full variable domain (missing parts from reference TRBV11-1 and TRBJ1-2): EAEVAQSPRYKITEKSQAVAFWCDPISGHATLYWYRQILGQGPELLVQFQDESVVDDSQLPKDRFSAERLKGVDSTLKIQPAELGDSAMYLCASRDRDRVGHGYTFGSGTRLTVV.

The genes are TRBV9 and TRBJ2-6; D not resolved. The V gene lost 1 base and the J gene lost 3 bases, with 5 bases spanning the gap. CDR1 is SGDLS and CDR2 is YYNGEE in the germline V gene. The CDR3 loop spans 14 amino acids. The CDR3 region is CASSVNSGANVLTF. The CDR3 region has the DNA TGTGCCAGCAGCGTAAATAGTGGGGCCAACGTCCTGACTTTC. The whole variable domain, remainder taken from reference TRBV9 and TRBJ2-6, is DSGVTQTPKHLITATGQRVTLRCSPRSGDLSVYWYQQSLDQGLQFLIQYYNGEERAKGNILERFSAQQFPDLHSELNLSSLELGDSALYFCASSVNSGANVLTFGAGSRLTVL.

This clone has just a few counts. The rearrangement links TRBV9 to TRBJ2-7; TRBD2 agrees at 11 bases. From germline, CDR1 is SGDLS and CDR2 YYNGEE. The CDR3 runs to 14 residues. V was clipped by 2 bases and J by 7 bases; unmatched bases: 5. Written as DNA, the CDR3 is TGTGCCAGCAGCGTCGGGAGACTAGCGGGGGAGCAGTACTTC. It translates to CASSVGRLAGEQYF.

This clone was seen only once. V and J are TRBV6-5 and TRBJ2-3, with a possible D match to TRBD2 (6 bases). V lost 6 bases and J lost 7, with 8 bases in between. Germline V gene lookup returns CDR1 MNHEY and CDR2 SVGAGI. This CDR3 is 11 amino acids long. CDR3 nucleotides: TGTGCCAGCAGCGCGGGGTATACGCAGTATTTT. Its protein is CASSAGYTQYF.

V is TRBV5-4 and J is TRBJ2-2; D may be TRBD2 (6 bases). The CDR3 contains 15 residues. Germline V gene data show CDR1 as SGHNT and CDR2 as YYREEE (reference sequence). Trimming pared 2 bases from V and 0 bases from J, leaving 8 bases between. CDR3 sequence: CASSLWGANTGELFF. CDR3 DNA sequence: TGTGCCAGCAGCTTATGGGGGGCGAACACCGGGGAGCTGTTTTTT.

This chain connects TRBV6-1 to TRBJ2-7; possible D gene TRBD1, 5 bases. The CDR3 length is 13 residues. From germline, CDR1 is MNHNS and CDR2 SASEGT. V lost 7 bases, J lost 9 bases, and 19 bases lay in between. CDR3 DNA sequence: TGTGCCAGCAAGGAAGAATGGGGCCAAGGGCAGTACGTC. It codes for CASKEEWGQGQYV.

The chain joins TRBV13 to TRBJ2-7; no clear D gene. Germline-derived CDR1 and CDR2 are PRHDT and FYEKMQ (reference sequence). The CDR3 extends over 13 amino acids. Trimming stripped 1 base from V and 6 bases from J, with 10 bases between. The DNA for the CDR3 is TGTGCCAGCAGCTTAGAAAGCTCCGGCGAGCAGTACTTC. Protein: CASSLESSGEQYF. Complete variable domain (other parts from reference TRBV13 and TRBJ2-7): AAGVIQSPRHLIKEKRETATLKCYPIPRHDTVYWYQQGPGQDPQFLISFYEKMQSDKGSIPDRFSAQQFSDYHSELNMSSLELGDSALYFCASSLESSGEQYFGPGTRLTVT.

The chain has TRBV9 and TRBJ2-3; D might be TRBD1 (5 bases). Trimming left V 4 bases short and J 0 bases short, with 9 bases between. The CDR3 runs 14 residues. The V gene's germline CDR1 is SGDLS and CDR2 YYNGEE. The CDR3 loop is CASSPTASTDTQYF. The CDR3 nucleotides are TGTGCCAGCAGCCCGACAGCTAGCACAGATACGCAGTATTTT.

V is TRBV27 and J is TRBJ2-1, with 12 bases that match TRBD2. This CDR3 spans 15 amino acids. J gave up 12 bases and V 2 bases, and 8 bases lay outside the gene matches. Germline CDR1 is MNHEY and CDR2 is SMNVEV (reference sequence). The CDR3 protein is CASSLQASGRARQFF. The CDR3 DNA is TGTGCCAGCAGTTTACAGGCTAGCGGGAGGGCCCGGCAGTTCTTC.

This chain links TRBV30 with TRBJ1-4, with D unresolved. V was shortened by 0 bases and J by 7 bases, with 9 bases between the two germline ends. Per germline, CDR1 GTSNPN and CDR2 SVGIG (reference sequence). The CDR3 contains 13 residues. CDR3 bases: TGTGCCTGGAGTGTACGGAGGAGTGAAAAACTGTTTTTT. Translated: CAWSVRRSEKLFF.

Only a few counts were recorded for this clone. Different DNA sequences within this sample yield the same CDR3. This rearrangement joins TRBV28 to TRBJ2-7; D is perhaps TRBD2 (6 bases). V was clipped by 6 bases and J by 5 bases, with 23 bases between them. Germline V gives CDR1 MDHEN, CDR2 SYDVKM. The CDR3 spans 16 residues. The CDR3 is CASSGGVGGGFDEQYF. The CDR3 DNA is TGTGCCAGCAGCGGTGGGGTTGGGGGAGGTTTCGACGAGCAGTACTTC.

The gene calls are TRBV4-2 and TRBJ2-5; TRBD1 might be the D (6 bases). The DNA end is more similar to TRBJ2-7, so the J call may be wrong. The germline V gene encodes CDR1 LGHNA and CDR2 YNFKEQ. The CDR3 consists of 13 residues. DNA of the CDR3: TGTGCCAGCAGCCAACCTGGACAGTACGAGCAGTACTTC. Translated, it gives CASSQPGQYEQYF.

Comment on this clone: One junction end does not reproduce the germline sequence, and a read error may be involved. The rearrangement uses TRBV7-7 and TRBJ1-1; D is unresolved. Germline CDR1 is SSHAT and CDR2 is FNYEAQ (reference sequence). This CDR3 has 13 residues. CDR3 in DNA: TGTGCTAGCAGCTTAGGTCTGCGCACTGAAGCTTTCTTT. It is translated as CASSLGLRTEAFF.

The DNA of the CDR3 is TGTGCCAGCAGTGACGCTAGCGGGATATACACAGATACGCAGTATTTT. This gives the protein CASSDASGIYTDTQYF. This chain joins TRBV6-1 and TRBJ2-3; 9 nucleotides agree with TRBD2. This CDR3 region has 16 residues. Germline loops: CDR1 MNHNS, CDR2 SASEGT. J gave up 2 bases and V 3 bases, and 6 bases lay outside the gene matches.

The rearrangement joins TRBV2 to TRBJ2-1; 8 nucleotides line up with TRBD1. J lost 8 bases, V lost 11 bases, and 11 bases had no gene match. Germline values: CDR1 SNHLY, CDR2 FYNNEI. The CDR3 is 13 residues long. CDR3 protein: CAPKRTGLDEQFF. CDR3 DNA: TGTGCCCCCAAACGGACAGGGTTGGATGAGCAGTTCTTC.

The chain links TRBV14 to TRBJ2-1; 10 bases match TRBD2. J gave up 4 bases and V 4 bases, and 7 bases lay outside the gene matches. CDR1 SGHDN and CDR2 FVKESK come from the germline V gene. The CDR3 spans 16 residues. CDR3 region: CASSPLIAGGYNEQFF. The CDR3 region has the DNA TGTGCCAGCAGCCCCTTAATAGCGGGGGGTTACAATGAGCAGTTCTTC. Full variable domain (rest looked up from reference TRBV14 and TRBJ2-1): EAGVTQFPSHSVIEKGQTVTLRCDPISGHDNLYWYRRVMGKEIKFLLHFVKESKQDESGMPNNRFLAERTGGTYSTLKVQPAELEDSGVYFCASSPLIAGGYNEQFFGPGTRLTVL.

The V call is TRBV28, the J call TRBJ2-7, with a possible D match to TRBD1 (7 bases). V was shortened by 4 bases and J by 3 bases, with 16 bases between the two germline ends. This CDR3 comprises 15 residues. Germline assignment: CDR1 MDHEN and CDR2 SYDVKM. CDR3 DNA sequence: TGTGCCAGCAGTTCTGACAGGGAGGTTGGCTACGAGCAGTACGTC. Translated: CASSSDREVGYEQYV.

The chain uses TRBV29-1 and TRBJ2-2; D ambiguous. CDR3 length: 13 residues. V lost 5 bases to trimming and J lost 0 bases, with 7 bases between them. CDR1 is SQVTM, CDR2 ANQGSEA, per germline. The CDR3 region is CSVSTTNTGELFF. DNA for the CDR3: TGCAGCGTTTCCACAACGAACACCGGGGAGCTGTTTTTT.

The chain has TRBV5-6 and TRBJ1-2, with D perhaps matching TRBD1 (5 bases). The CDR3 runs to 14 residues. Germline CDR1 reads SGHDT; CDR2 reads YYEEEE. V was shortened by 6 bases and J by 4 bases, with 16 bases between the two germline ends. CDR3 sequence (DNA): TGTGCCAGCAAGGGCAGGGTAATGATCTATGGCTACACCTTC. Amino acids: CASKGRVMIYGYTF.

The V call is TRBV4-3, the J call TRBJ2-7; TRBD2 matches at 11 bases. This CDR3 comprises 15 residues. The germline V gene encodes CDR1 LGHNA and CDR2 YSLEER. With 1 base clipped from V and 1 base from J, the junction kept 0 bases outside the gene matches. CDR3 nucleotides: TGCGCCAGCAGCCAAGGACTAGCGGGATCCTACGAGCAGTACTTC. It yields the protein CASSQGLAGSYEQYF.

This rearrangement joins TRBV7-8 to TRBJ2-2; 10 nucleotides line up with TRBD2. Germline V lookup: CDR1 SGHVS, CDR2 FQNEAQ. This CDR3 region has 17 residues. V lost 3 bases, J lost 3 bases, and 7 bases stayed unmatched. CDR3 loop: CASSFRLAGGDTGELFF. The CDR3 coding sequence is TGTGCCAGCAGCTTCCGCTTAGCGGGAGGCGACACCGGGGAGCTGTTTTTT.

V usage is TRBV19 and J usage is TRBJ1-1; D remains ambiguous. The length of the CDR3 is 12 residues. V lost 6 bases, J lost 4 bases, and 9 bases lay in between. CDR1 is LNHDA, CDR2 SQIVND, per germline (reference sequence). CDR3 protein: CASRDEVTEAFF. In DNA, the CDR3 is TGTGCCAGTAGAGACGAGGTCACTGAAGCTTTCTTT.

This clone showed up just once. The chain joins TRBV6-4 to TRBJ2-3; a possible D gene is TRBD1 (5 bases). The V end was cut by 3 bases, the J end by 2 bases, with 6 bases between. Germline CDR1 reads MRHNA; CDR2 reads SNTAGT. There are 13 residues in the CDR3. The CDR3 region is CASSEGDTDTQYF. The CDR3 nucleotides read TGTGCCAGCAGTGAAGGGGACACAGATACGCAGTATTTT.

This chain uses TRBV7-9 with TRBJ2-1; D gene ambiguous. The CDR3 extends over 11 amino acids. V lost 5 bases and J 9 bases, leaving 8 bases between the germline ends. Germline CDR1 and CDR2: SEHNR and FQNEAQ (reference sequence). The CDR3 loop is CASSPYPEQFF. In DNA form, the CDR3 reads TGTGCCAGCAGCCCCTATCCTGAGCAGTTCTTC. The full variable domain, completed using reference TRBV7-9 and TRBJ2-1, is DTGVSQNPRHKITKRGQNVTFRCDPISEHNRLYWYRQTLGQGPEFLTYFQNEAQLEKSRLLSDRFSAERPKGSFSTLEIQRTEQGDSAMYLCASSPYPEQFFGPGTRLTVL.

The genes are TRBV30 and TRBJ2-1; 10 bases are a match to TRBD1. Germline trimming cut 2 bases from V and 3 bases from J; bases unmatched to any gene: 7. Per the germline V gene, CDR1 is GTSNPN and CDR2 is SVGIG (reference sequence). CDR3 size: 16 residues. DNA of the CDR3: TGTGCCTGGAGTACGGGACAGGGGCTTCTCTACAATGAGCAGTTCTTC. It is translated as CAWSTGQGLLYNEQFF.

The rearrangement uses TRBV11-2 and TRBJ1-2; D not resolved. CDR3 length: 13 residues. V was cut by 1 base and J by 6 bases, with 9 bases left in between. Germline V gene data show CDR1 as SGHAT and CDR2 as FQNNGV. CDR3 DNA: TGTGCCAGCAGCTTAGTATCCAGGAATGGCTACACCTTC. Amino acids: CASSLVSRNGYTF.